This entry lists 17 T cell receptor beta chains sequenced from one sample in a study of blood T cell repertoires in COVID-19. Sequencing was performed with immunoSEQ multiplex PCR; in TCRdb, only in-frame clones are kept and a portion is missing. The sample has fewer than 100,000 clones, roughly 86% seen once. Sample: peripheral blood. These receptors were collected from a man aged 50-60 years with acute or convalescent COVID-19.

The chain couples TRBV6-1 to TRBJ1-6; TRBD1 matches at 8 bases. V shed 5 bases and J 8 bases; nucleotides not matched to a gene: 5. The CDR3 sequence is 14 residues long. The germline V gene encodes CDR1 MNHNS and CDR2 SASEGT. The CDR3 reads CASSPDRGYSPLHF. In DNA form, the CDR3 reads TGTGCCAGCAGTCCCGACAGGGGCTATTCACCCCTCCACTTT.

The chain is built from TRBV2 and TRBJ1-5; a weak D match, TRBD1 (6 bases). This CDR3 spans 13 amino acids. CDR1 is SNHLY and CDR2 is FYNNEI in the germline V gene. V lost 6 bases to trimming and J lost 6 bases, with 12 bases between them. As DNA, the CDR3 is TGTGCCAGCAGCGCCCAGGGGCTTCAGCCCCAGCATTTT. Protein: CASSAQGLQPQHF.

The V gene is TRBV10-3, the J gene TRBJ1-2, with 9 bases that match TRBD1. CDR1 is ENHRY and CDR2 is SYGVKD in the germline V gene. The CDR3 runs to 16 residues. J gave up 7 bases and V 6 bases, and 15 bases lay outside the gene matches. The CDR3 bases are TGTGCCATCAGCGAAACCGTAAGACAGGGGGAAAGTGGCTACACCTTC. Residues: CAISETVRQGESGYTF.

This clone was recorded a few times. This rearrangement joins TRBV11-2 to TRBJ2-7; possible D gene TRBD2, 5 bases. Germline values: CDR1 SGHAT, CDR2 FQNNGV. The length of the CDR3 is 16 residues. Trimming cost V 1 base and J 1 base, with 14 bases left between them. The CDR3 DNA is TGTGCCAGCAGCTTAGTCTCCGGGGATGGGTCCTACGAGCAGTACTTC. This encodes CASSLVSGDGSYEQYF.

The V and J genes are TRBV9 and TRBJ1-2, with D hard to call. The CDR3 covers 17 residues. V was clipped by 0 bases and J by 3 bases, with 18 bases between them. Germline V gene lookup returns CDR1 SGDLS and CDR2 YYNGEE. CDR3 amino acids: CASSVGSGSRPDYGYTF. CDR3 nucleotide sequence: TGTGCCAGCAGCGTAGGATCCGGGAGCCGCCCAGACTATGGCTACACCTTC.

The chain uses TRBV14 and TRBJ2-3; 10 bases line up with TRBD2. Trimming took 6 bases from V and 2 from J; bases not matched to a gene: 5. Per germline, CDR1 SGHDN and CDR2 FVKESK. This CDR3 has 15 residues. CDR3 protein: CASRRTSGTTDTQYF. DNA of the CDR3: TGTGCCAGCAGGCGGACTAGCGGTACCACAGATACGCAGTATTTT.

The chain couples TRBV5-1 to TRBJ1-2; no firm D call. The CDR3 is made up of 13 amino acids. V lost 0 bases and J lost 5, with 8 bases in between. Looked up from germline, CDR1 is SGHRS and CDR2 is YFSETQ. CDR3 in amino acids: CASSLGGDYGYTF. CDR3 bases: TGCGCCAGCAGCTTGGGCGGGGATTATGGCTACACCTTC.

This clone came up once. The chain uses TRBV18 and TRBJ1-1; TRBD1 aligns across 8 bases. With 4 bases clipped from V and 6 bases from J, the junction kept 10 bases outside the gene matches. The germline V gene encodes CDR1 KGHSH and CDR2 LQKENI. The CDR3 length is 15 residues. CDR3 in amino acids: CASSLSMRQGSEAFF. The CDR3 nucleotides read TGTGCCAGCTCACTCTCAATGCGACAGGGGTCTGAAGCTTTCTTT.

A single count supports this clone. The J gene is TRBJ2-1, the V gene TRBV18; no definite D call. The CDR3 is 14 residues long. CDR1 is KGHSH, CDR2 LQKENI, per germline. V shed 3 bases and J shed 0 bases, with 6 bases lying between them. The DNA for the CDR3 is TGTGCCAGCTCACCGGCTAGCTCCTACAATGAGCAGTTCTTC. This gives the protein CASSPASSYNEQFF.

This chain uses TRBV5-1 with TRBJ2-5, with 10 bases identical to TRBD1. This CDR3 has 14 amino acids. Unmatched junction bases numbered 3, after V lost 3 bases and J lost 4 bases. In germline, CDR1 is SGHRS, CDR2 YFSETQ. Here the CDR3 reads CASSSRTGGETQYF. The CDR3 DNA follows: TGCGCCAGCAGCTCCCGGACAGGGGGAGAGACCCAGTACTTC.

This sequence joins TRBV6-5 and TRBJ1-3; possibly TRBD1 for D (5 bases). The CDR3 consists of 15 residues. Germline CDR1 reads MNHEY; CDR2 reads SVGAGI. With 0 bases removed from V and 6 bases from J, the gap between germline ends came to 12 bases. This CDR3 is CASSYSGQGLNTIYF. CDR3 coding DNA: TGTGCCAGCAGTTACTCGGGCCAGGGCTTAAACACCATATATTTT.

This clone was observed once. The gene calls are TRBV5-6 and TRBJ1-6, with 9 bases fitting TRBD1. This CDR3 spans 14 amino acids. Trimming at V came to 6 bases and at J to 13 bases, leaving 11 bases not matched to a gene. Per germline, CDR1 SGHDT and CDR2 YYEEEE. The CDR3 DNA is TGTGCCAGCACCATTCCGGGACAGGGCCTCCCCCTCCACTTT. It is translated as CASTIPGQGLPLHF.

The rearrangement joins TRBV3-1 (or the pseudogene TRBV3-2) to TRBJ2-5, with 8 bases identical to TRBD1. CDR1 is LGHDT and CDR2 is YNNKEL in the germline V gene (reference sequence). V lost 1 base to trimming and J lost 3 bases; unmatched junction nucleotides: 16. This CDR3 contains 19 residues. Here the CDR3 DNA reads TGTGCCAGCAGCCAAGGACTCACCGGACAGGGCAAAAATAAAGAGACCCAGTACTTC. It yields the protein CASSQGLTGQGKNKETQYF.

The genes are TRBV7-2 and TRBJ2-7, with 9 positions matching TRBD2. The CDR3 length is 16 residues. The germline gives CDR1 SGHTA, CDR2 FQGNSA. The V gene end was trimmed by 7 bases and the J gene end by 2 bases; junction bases not matched to a gene: 12. Here the CDR3 reads CASNAPGLAYTYEQYF. CDR3 bases: TGTGCCAGCAACGCTCCAGGACTAGCGTACACCTACGAGCAGTACTTC.

The chain links TRBV18 to TRBJ2-7, with TRBD1 matching over 12 bases. This CDR3 is 17 amino acids long. After removal of 4 bases from V and 3 bases from J, the junction contained 10 bases not matched to a gene. Germline CDR1 KGHSH, CDR2 LQKENI. The CDR3 sequence: CASSQGIGTGGNYEQYF. The CDR3 nucleotides read TGTGCCAGCTCACAAGGAATCGGGACAGGGGGCAACTACGAGCAGTACTTC.

The chain couples TRBV2 to TRBJ1-4, with a weak D call TRBD1 (5 bases). CDR3 length: 11 amino acids. Trimming removed 7 bases from V and 7 bases from J, with 7 bases in between. CDR1 is SNHLY, CDR2 FYNNEI, per germline. CDR3 in DNA: TGTGCCAGCATTCAGGGTGAAAAACTGTTTTTT. Encoded protein: CASIQGEKLFF.

This sequence joins TRBV3-1 (or the pseudogene TRBV3-2) and TRBJ1-2; 12 bases agree with TRBD1. Germline CDR1 reads LGHDT; CDR2 reads YNNKEL (reference sequence). The CDR3 totals 15 residues. V was clipped by 7 bases and J by 8 bases; unmatched bases: 11. In DNA, the CDR3 is TGTGCCAGCAACCGTCGGGACAGGGGGCTCTTGGGCTACACCTTC. Protein product: CASNRRDRGLLGYTF.